This record concerns one T cell receptor (beta chain) sequence. What it binds is unknown. V was clipped by 0 bases and J by 8 bases, with 13 bases between them. The CDR3 has 15 amino acids. Germline CDR1 MGHDK, CDR2 SYGVNS. Only in-frame clones appear in the TCRdb table, and some are missing; sequencing was by immunoSEQ multiplex PCR. The sample contains tens of thousands of clones, roughly 92% of which appear only once. This sample stems from a study of OX40 agonist ivuxolimab in advanced cancers. Study-level background: Ivuxolimab is a fully human IgG2 antibody that activates OX40 (CD134). The study gave patients intravenous ivuxolimab at 0.01 to 10 mg/kg every 2 weeks.

Findings and caveats of the study: Dose levels from 0.1 to 3.0 mg/kg saw CD4+ and CD8+ blood T cells expand clonally by week 6.

The sequence derives from an adult with an advanced solid tumor such as melanoma, head and neck, liver or kidney cancer. V is TRBV25-1 and J is TRBJ1-4; D uncertain. Sequenced material: CD4+ or CD8+ T cells sorted from blood, taken in a trial of the OX40 agonist ivuxolimab. The CDR3 protein is CASSEYGRSKEKLFF. The CDR3 DNA sequence: TGTGCCAGCAGTGAATACGGCAGGTCGAAAGAAAAACTGTTTTTT.